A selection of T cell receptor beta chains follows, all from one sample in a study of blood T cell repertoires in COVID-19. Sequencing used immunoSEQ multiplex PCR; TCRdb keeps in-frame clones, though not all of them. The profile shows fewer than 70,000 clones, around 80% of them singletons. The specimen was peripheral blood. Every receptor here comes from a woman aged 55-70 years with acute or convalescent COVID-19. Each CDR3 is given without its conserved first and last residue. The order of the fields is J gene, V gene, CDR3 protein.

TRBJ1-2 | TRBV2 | ASSRQGSANYGYT
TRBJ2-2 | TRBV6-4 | ASRNAVTSGVPTGELF
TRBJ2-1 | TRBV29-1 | SATPGTSGDNEQF
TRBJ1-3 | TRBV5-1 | ASSFSGQGSFLSGNTIY
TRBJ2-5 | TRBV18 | ASSHRDGGETQY
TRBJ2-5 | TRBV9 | ASSALGLAGQETQY
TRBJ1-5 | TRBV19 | ASSPQTGVNQPQH
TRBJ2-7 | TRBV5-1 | ASSSGEGLIAYEQY
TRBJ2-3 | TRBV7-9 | ASSLFNSGHTDTQY
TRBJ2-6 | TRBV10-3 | AIGRSLGANVLT
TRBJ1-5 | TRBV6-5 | ASTVKGDQPQH
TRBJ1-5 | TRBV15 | ATWTGINQPQH
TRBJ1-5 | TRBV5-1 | ASSVGQGHQPQH
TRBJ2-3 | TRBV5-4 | ASSSRDRGSNTQY
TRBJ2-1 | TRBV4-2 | ASSHGSYRGGWDEQF
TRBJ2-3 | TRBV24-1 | ATSEGAIDTQY
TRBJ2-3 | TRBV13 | ASATGTGSTDTQY
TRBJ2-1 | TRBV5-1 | ASSLQGTASEQF
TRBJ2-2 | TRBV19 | ASSNLNTGELF
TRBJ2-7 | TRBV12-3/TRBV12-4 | ASKGLAGNEQY
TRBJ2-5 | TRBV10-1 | ASSEGAYETQY
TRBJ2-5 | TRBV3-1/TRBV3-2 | ASSQVGLRQETQY
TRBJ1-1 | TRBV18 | ASSRIQGSGTEAF
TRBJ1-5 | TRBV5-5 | ASSWDRGNQPQH
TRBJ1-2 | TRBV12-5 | ASGLVPRYGYT
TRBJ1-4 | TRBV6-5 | ASRDNFYEKLF
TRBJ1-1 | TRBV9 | ASSVGGGVREGGAF
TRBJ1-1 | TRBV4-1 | ASSHGDRNTEAF
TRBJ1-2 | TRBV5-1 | ASSVDRDSNYGYT
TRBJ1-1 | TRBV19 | ASSQRDRGAAEAF
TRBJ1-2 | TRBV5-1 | ASSLAGWAYGYT
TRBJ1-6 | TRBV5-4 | ASSTWTGFNSPLH
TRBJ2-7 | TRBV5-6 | ASSLGRIAGVPSYEQY
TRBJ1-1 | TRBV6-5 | ASRITGGLAEAF
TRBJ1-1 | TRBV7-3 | ASSPGQGNTEAF
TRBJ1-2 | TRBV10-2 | ASRETGGTNYGYT
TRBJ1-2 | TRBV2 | ASSEGVVIRGGYT
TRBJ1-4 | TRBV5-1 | ASTPGHHSATNEKLF
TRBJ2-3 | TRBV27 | ASSLLAGYTDTQY
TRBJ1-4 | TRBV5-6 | ASGGQGGEKLF
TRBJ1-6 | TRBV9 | ASSAGPNSPLH
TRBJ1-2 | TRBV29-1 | SVAGVDYGYT